Shown below are 32 T cell receptor beta chains from a single sample sequenced in a study of blood T cell repertoires in COVID-19. Clones were sequenced by immunoSEQ multiplex PCR, and TCRdb holds only the in-frame ones, with some missing. The sample has some 94,000 clones; 72% are singletons. The source material was peripheral blood. These receptors were taken from an older woman in a cohort sampled during active or convalescent COVID-19.

Only one count was recorded for this clone. The V gene is TRBV5-1, the J gene TRBJ2-5; 8 nucleotides agree with TRBD1. CDR3 length: 16 residues. CDR1 and CDR2 from the germline V gene are SGHRS and YFSETQ. V was pared by 5 bases and J by 0 bases, with 9 bases of the junction left unmatched. CDR3 sequence: CASRKRVGQDQETQYF. CDR3 bases: TGCGCCAGCAGAAAAAGGGTGGGACAGGACCAAGAGACCCAGTACTTC.

This chain joins TRBV4-2 and TRBJ1-5, with 8 bases aligning to TRBD1. The junction had 7 bases not matched to a gene; V was cut back by 5 bases and J by 1 base. The germline CDR1 and CDR2 sequences are LGHNA and YNFKEQ. The CDR3 has 16 amino acids. The CDR3 reads CASSTDRGASNQPQHF. CDR3 DNA: TGTGCCAGCAGCACCGACAGGGGTGCGAGCAATCAGCCCCAGCATTTT.

The genes are TRBV2 and TRBJ2-3, with 8 positions matching TRBD2. CDR1 SNHLY and CDR2 FYNNEI come from the germline V gene. V lost 7 bases to trimming and J lost 1 base; unmatched junction nucleotides: 19. This CDR3 spans 19 amino acids. CDR3 residues: CASTGPEPRGGRGTDTQYF. The CDR3 nucleotides are TGTGCCAGCACCGGGCCCGAACCCCGGGGGGGTCGTGGCACAGATACGCAGTATTTT.

The rearrangement joins TRBV5-1 to TRBJ2-7; D ambiguous. The V gene lost 3 bases and the J gene lost 3 bases, with 7 bases spanning the gap. CDR1 and CDR2 from the germline V gene are SGHRS and YFSETQ. The CDR3 length is 12 residues. The CDR3 loop reads CASSSNYYEQYF. DNA of the CDR3: TGCGCCAGCAGCTCAAACTACTACGAGCAGTACTTC.

The chain employs TRBV6-6 and TRBJ1-2; 8 bases align to TRBD1. Per the germline V gene, CDR1 is MNHNY and CDR2 is SVGAGI (reference sequence). The CDR3 covers 16 residues. V shed 0 bases and J 5 bases; nucleotides not matched to a gene: 8. The CDR3 loop reads CASSYSRDRGGYGYTF. CDR3 DNA sequence: TGTGCCAGCAGTTACTCGAGAGACAGGGGAGGATATGGCTACACCTTC.

The chain couples TRBV5-1 to TRBJ1-3; unclear D gene. Germline values: CDR1 SGHRS, CDR2 YFSETQ. The V end lost 0 bases, the J end lost 0 bases, and 10 bases lay between the germline ends. There are 16 residues in the CDR3. Written as DNA, the CDR3 is TGCGCCAGCAGCTTGGGAGCGGTGAGCTCTGGAAACACCATATATTTT. Amino acids: CASSLGAVSSGNTIYF.

V usage is TRBV7-8 and J usage is TRBJ2-3, with 7 bases that match TRBD2. In germline, CDR1 is SGHVS, CDR2 FQNEAQ. Unmatched junction bases numbered 0, after V lost 3 bases and J lost 6 bases. This CDR3 has 12 residues. The CDR3 here is CASSFGGDTQYF. Here the CDR3 DNA reads TGTGCCAGCAGCTTCGGGGGGGATACGCAGTATTTT.

The CDR3 nucleotides are TGTGCCAGCAGCGTAGATGGGGACAGGGGCACTGGAAACACCATATATTTT. Encoded protein: CASSVDGDRGTGNTIYF. The chain links TRBV9 to TRBJ1-3, with 10 bases matching TRBD1. The CDR3 covers 17 residues. The germline V gene has CDR1 SGDLS and CDR2 YYNGEE. Unmatched junction bases numbered 5, after V lost 0 bases and J lost 2 bases.

The gene calls are TRBV7-2 and TRBJ2-5; 11 bases agree with TRBD1. Germline CDR1 is SGHTA and CDR2 is FQGNSA. J was trimmed by 7 bases and V by 6 bases; bases with no gene match: 10. CDR3 length equals 15 residues. The CDR3 sequence is CASRPPGQGVGTQYF. DNA for the CDR3: TGTGCCAGCAGACCGCCGGGACAGGGGGTTGGGACCCAGTACTTC.

The chain combines TRBV7-2 with TRBJ2-5, with 12 bases that match TRBD1. V trimming: 5 bases; J trimming: 0 bases; junction bases outside the gene matches: 10. Germline V gene data show CDR1 as SGHTA and CDR2 as FQGNSA. This CDR3 comprises 18 residues. The CDR3 DNA reads TGTGCCAGCAGCCGGTTGGGACAGGGGGCCTCGTACCAAGAGACCCAGTACTTC. Its protein product is CASSRLGQGASYQETQYF.

In this sample, this clone turned up once. The chain recombines TRBV4-1 with TRBJ2-5; D is ambiguous. Per germline, CDR1 MGHRA and CDR2 YSYEKL. The CDR3 spans 16 residues. The ends were cut back, 1 base at V and 0 bases at J, with 12 bases in the middle. CDR3 sequence: CASSQGVSTYQETQYF. The CDR3 DNA reads TGCGCCAGCAGCCAAGGCGTTTCTACCTACCAAGAGACCCAGTACTTC.

This clone has a handful of counts. The chain recombines TRBV3-1 (or the pseudogene TRBV3-2) with TRBJ1-6, with 9 bases aligning to TRBD1. CDR3 length: 16 amino acids. J gave up 7 bases and V 4 bases, and 8 bases lay outside the gene matches. From germline, CDR1 is LGHDT and CDR2 YNNKEL (reference sequence). This chain's CDR3 is CASSLILGQGNSPLHF. For the CDR3, the DNA is TGTGCCAGCAGCCTGATTCTGGGACAGGGAAATTCACCCCTCCACTTT.

The genes are TRBV11-2 and TRBJ2-7; 9 positions match TRBD1. Germline CDR1 SGHAT, CDR2 FQNNGV. V gave up 1 base and J gave up 7 bases; unmatched junction bases: 14. This CDR3 has 17 amino acids. The CDR3 nucleotides are TGTGCCAGCAGCTTAGGCTCCGGGACAGGGCAGGCGGGGGAGCAGTACTTC. Translation: CASSLGSGTGQAGEQYF.

The chain carries TRBV7-9 and TRBJ2-5; 8 positions match TRBD2. Germline V gene sequence: CDR1 SEHNR, CDR2 FQNEAQ (reference sequence). With V trimmed by 5 bases and J by 4 bases, 6 bases remained unmatched. This CDR3 is built from 14 residues. The CDR3 DNA reads as TGTGCCAGCAGCGTAGGACTAGCCGGAGAGACCCAGTACTTC. The encoded protein is CASSVGLAGETQYF.

V is TRBV5-4 and J is TRBJ1-2; 10 bases map to TRBD1. The CDR3 runs to 17 residues. With V trimmed by 0 bases and J by 4 bases, 9 bases remained unmatched. Germline assignment: CDR1 SGHNT and CDR2 YYREEE (reference sequence). The CDR3 sequence is CASSLDLQTGGFYGYTF. CDR3 bases: TGTGCCAGCAGCTTGGATCTGCAGACAGGGGGCTTCTATGGCTACACCTTC.

The J gene is TRBJ1-5, the V gene TRBV5-1; D is perhaps TRBD1 (6 bases). This CDR3 has 15 amino acids. The germline gives CDR1 SGHRS, CDR2 YFSETQ. V dropped 0 bases and J dropped 5 bases, with 12 bases sitting between them. The CDR3 protein is CASSLGQGHYQPQHF. The DNA for the CDR3 is TGCGCCAGCAGCTTGGGGCAGGGACACTATCAGCCCCAGCATTTT. Based on the CDR3 plus reference TRBV5-1 and TRBJ1-5, the full variable domain is KAGVTQTPRYLIKTRGQQVTLSCSPISGHRSVSWYQQTPGQGLQFLFEYFSETQRNKGNFPGRFSGRQFSNSRSEMNVSTLELGDSALYLCASSLGQGHYQPQHFGDGTRLSIL.

The chain carries TRBV9 and TRBJ1-6; maybe TRBD1 (6 bases). Germline V gene data show CDR1 as SGDLS and CDR2 as YYNGEE. V lost 3 bases and J lost 7, with 11 bases in between. The CDR3 totals 14 residues. The CDR3 nucleotides are TGTGCCAGCAGCGCGGACAGCGTAAATTCACCCCTCCACTTT. Its protein is CASSADSVNSPLHF.

This clone was seen only once. This chain uses TRBV19 with TRBJ1-6; D is ambiguous. From germline, CDR1 is LNHDA and CDR2 SQIVND (reference sequence). The length of the CDR3 is 14 residues. Trimming stripped 4 bases from V and 7 bases from J, with 11 bases between. The CDR3 DNA reads as TGTGCCAGTAGTACGATTGACGGGAATTCACCCCTCCACTTT. Translating gives CASSTIDGNSPLHF.

The gene calls are TRBV4-1 and TRBJ2-6; the match to TRBD1 covers 8 bases. V shed 6 bases and J 2 bases; nucleotides not matched to a gene: 3. CDR3 length: 15 amino acids. Looked up from germline, CDR1 is MGHRA and CDR2 is YSYEKL. CDR3 loop: CASSPGGAGANVLTF. The DNA of the CDR3 is TGCGCCAGCAGTCCAGGGGGCGCTGGGGCCAACGTCCTGACTTTC.

The rearrangement joins TRBV7-6 to TRBJ1-5; possible D gene TRBD1, 5 bases. CDR1 is SGHVS, CDR2 FNYEAQ, per germline. The CDR3 is 15 amino acids. The V gene lost 1 base and the J gene lost 4 bases, with 11 bases spanning the gap. DNA of the CDR3: TGTGCCAGCAGCTTAGGGTCAGGGCTAAATCAGCCCCAGCATTTT. It yields the protein CASSLGSGLNQPQHF.

The chain combines TRBV18 with TRBJ2-1; D gene unclear. V shed 6 bases and J shed 7 bases, with 10 bases lying between them. Looked up from germline, CDR1 is KGHSH and CDR2 is LQKENI. There are 12 residues in the CDR3. CDR3 protein: CASSPDGNEQFF. CDR3 in DNA: TGTGCCAGCTCTCCCGACGGGAATGAGCAGTTCTTC.

The chain uses TRBV19 and TRBJ2-7; tentative D call: TRBD1 (5 bases). Germline values: CDR1 LNHDA, CDR2 SQIVND (reference sequence). CDR3 length: 15 residues. Trimming pared 0 bases from V and 1 base from J, leaving 10 bases between. This CDR3 reads CASSIDHDRSYEQYF. The CDR3 coding sequence is TGTGCCAGTAGTATAGATCATGACAGATCCTACGAGCAGTACTTC.

The chain combines TRBV6-5 with TRBJ2-5; D possibly corresponds to TRBD2 (6 bases). Germline CDR1 reads MNHEY; CDR2 reads SVGAGI. Trimming removed 5 bases at V and 7 bases at J, with 17 bases between. This CDR3 region has 14 residues. CDR3 sequence: CASSIWGDRGTQYF. CDR3 in DNA: TGTGCCAGCAGTATATGGGGGGATAGGGGGACCCAGTACTTC.

The V gene is TRBV28, the J gene TRBJ2-2; the D is unclear. V was clipped by 2 bases and J by 5 bases, with 12 bases between them. The germline V gene has CDR1 MDHEN and CDR2 SYDVKM. The CDR3 is 15 residues long. The CDR3 DNA reads as TGTGCCAGCAGTTTAGGCACAGCTGCAACCGGGGAGCTGTTTTTT. Its translation is CASSLGTAATGELFF.

This clone has more than one count but fewer than ten. This chain joins TRBV7-8 and TRBJ2-2, with a weak D call TRBD1 (6 bases). The V end lost 6 bases, the J end lost 7 bases, and 21 bases lay between the germline ends. This CDR3 spans 16 amino acids. The germline CDR1 and CDR2 sequences are SGHVS and FQNEAQ. This chain's CDR3 is CASRTDSGFEDGELFF. The CDR3 DNA reads as TGTGCCAGCAGGACGGACAGTGGATTCGAGGACGGGGAGCTGTTTTTT.

The genes are TRBV11-2 and TRBJ2-7; possibly TRBD2 for D (5 bases). Trimming took off 1 base at V and 4 bases at J, with 17 bases between the two ends. CDR1 and CDR2 (germline): SGHAT, FQNNGV. The CDR3 spans 16 residues. The CDR3 loop is CASSLGSFVGGYEQYF. CDR3 bases: TGTGCCAGCAGCTTAGGATCGTTCGTGGGCGGGTACGAGCAGTACTTC.

V is TRBV21-1 and J is TRBJ2-2; TRBD2 was called by the table and not checked on the DNA. TRBV21-1 is recorded as a pseudogene. This CDR3 region has 14 residues. In nucleotides, the CDR3 is TGTGCCAGAGGAGCGGGGGGGCAGACCGGGGAGCTGTTTTTT. Translated, it gives CARGAGGQTGELFF.

In its sample, this clone is large. The rearrangement links TRBV28 to TRBJ2-4; TRBD2 matches at 11 bases. V dropped 5 bases and J dropped 2; count of bases not matched to a gene: 5. Germline V CDR1 and CDR2: MDHEN, SYDVKM. This CDR3 region has 16 residues. This chain's CDR3 is CASSPTSGGSKNIQYF. The CDR3 region has the DNA TGTGCCAGCAGTCCCACTAGCGGGGGTTCCAAAAACATTCAGTACTTC.

This chain links TRBV12-3 or TRBV12-4 with TRBJ2-7; TRBD2 is a possible D gene (6 bases). CDR3 size: 11 residues. With 8 bases removed from V and 6 bases from J, the gap between germline ends came to 11 bases. The CDR3 sequence: CASGPGGEQYF. The CDR3 region has the DNA TGTGCCAGCGGACCCGGGGGCGAGCAGTACTTC.

The rearrangement links TRBV11-2 to TRBJ2-7, with 9 bases identical to TRBD1. The CDR3 spans 16 residues. The V and J ends lost 5 bases and 4 bases, in that order; junction bases with no gene match: 12. Germline V CDR1 and CDR2: SGHAT, FQNNGV. In DNA form, the CDR3 reads TGTGCCAGCAGCCCTTGGGGGGGGACAGGGAAGTACGAGCAGTACTTC. This encodes CASSPWGGTGKYEQYF.

This sequence joins TRBV11-2 and TRBJ2-1; TRBD1 matches at 7 bases. Germline CDR1 and CDR2: SGHAT and FQNNGV. J lost 2 bases, V lost 6 bases, and 10 bases had no gene match. The CDR3 totals 16 residues. Written as DNA, the CDR3 is TGTGCCAGCAGTTTCATGCCGGGACAGACCTACAATGAGCAGTTCTTC. Amino acid sequence: CASSFMPGQTYNEQFF. Complete variable domain (other parts from reference TRBV11-2 and TRBJ2-1): EAGVAQSPRYKIIEKRQSVAFWCNPISGHATLYWYQQILGQGPKLLIQFQNNGVVDDSQLPKDRFSAERLKGVDSTLKIQPAKLEDSAVYLCASSFMPGQTYNEQFFGPGTRLTVL.

This clone came up a few times. This rearrangement joins TRBV21-1 to TRBJ1-3; the D call of TRBD1 is as the table states it, not checked on the DNA. TRBV21-1 constitutes a pseudogene. The length of the CDR3 is 18 residues. The DNA for the CDR3 is TGTGCCAGCAGCAATCGAGAACAGGCCGGACCGGCCGGAAACACCATATATTTT. It codes for CASSNREQAGPAGNTIYF.